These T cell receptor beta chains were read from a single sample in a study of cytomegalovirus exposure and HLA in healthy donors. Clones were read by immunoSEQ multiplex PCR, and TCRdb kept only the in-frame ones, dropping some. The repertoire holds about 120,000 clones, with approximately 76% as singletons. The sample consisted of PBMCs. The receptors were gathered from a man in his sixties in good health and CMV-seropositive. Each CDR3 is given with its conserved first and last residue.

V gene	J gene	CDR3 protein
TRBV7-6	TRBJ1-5	CASSYSGVGNQPQHF
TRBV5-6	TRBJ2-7	CASSSLAGGTYEQYF
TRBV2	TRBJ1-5	CASSDTGGNQPQHF
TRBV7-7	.	CASSPSQGYEQYF
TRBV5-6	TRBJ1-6	CASSLVAQGYNSPLHF
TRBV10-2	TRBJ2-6	CASSEGWASGANVLTF
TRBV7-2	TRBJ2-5	CASTQYGQKETQYF
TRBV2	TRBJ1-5	CASEFESNQPQHF
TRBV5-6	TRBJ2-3	CASSFAGTGTPDTQYF
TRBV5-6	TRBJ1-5	CASSLNRRLNQPQHF
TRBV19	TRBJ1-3	CASSILLQADSGNTIYF
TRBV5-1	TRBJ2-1	CASSLDRTEYNEQFF
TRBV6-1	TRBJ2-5	CASSRWRAAQETQYF
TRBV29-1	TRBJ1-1	CSVKDRGNTEAFF
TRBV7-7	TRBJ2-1	CASSPRMGGSYNEQFF
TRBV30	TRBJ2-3	CAWSVGLAGGSDTQYF
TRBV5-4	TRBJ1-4	CASSLGQGANEKLFF
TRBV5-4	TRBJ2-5	CASSLVGTGRETQYF
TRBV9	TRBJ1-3	CASSAQKTGNTIYF
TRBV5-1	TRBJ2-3	CASSYTGMPDTQYF
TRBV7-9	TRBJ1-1	CSSSLGSRRGGTEAFF
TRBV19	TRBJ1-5	CASRPGQGVGQPQHF
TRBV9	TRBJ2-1	CASSAVTSGRAKGEQFF
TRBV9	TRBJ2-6	CASRRQPSLSGANVLTF
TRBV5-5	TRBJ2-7	CASSWGQSSYEQYF
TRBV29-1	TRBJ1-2	CSVPEGGAHTF
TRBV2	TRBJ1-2	CASSPGTGSYGYTF
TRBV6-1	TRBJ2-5	CASSEALQGPVQETQYF
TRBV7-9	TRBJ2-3	CASSSPAGGSDTQYF
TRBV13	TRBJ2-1	CASSLLERDPPYNEQFF
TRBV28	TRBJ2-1	CASSPPGGGVYNEQFF
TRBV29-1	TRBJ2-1	CSVEWDRGGNEQFF
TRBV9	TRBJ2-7	CASSVDGRATYEQYF
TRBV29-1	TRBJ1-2	CSVGGQNYGYTF
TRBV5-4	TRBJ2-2	CASSPRKADTGELFF
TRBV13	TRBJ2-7	CASSYSGSHEQYF
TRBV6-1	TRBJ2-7	CASSGGTSGAEWQYF
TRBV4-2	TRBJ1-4	CASSQAGGSAQEKLFF
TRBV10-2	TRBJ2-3	CASSDGGTGGTDTQYF
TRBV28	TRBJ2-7	CASSLVGTGSNEQYF
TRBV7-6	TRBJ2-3	CASSLVRGTDTQYF
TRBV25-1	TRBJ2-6	CASSEWKQGLYGANVLTF
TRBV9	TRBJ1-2	CASSLGQGRDGYTF